This T cell receptor beta chain was found in a study of blood T cells in healthy people across ages (dated by TCRdb to about 2015). For the study in its entirety: In model experiments, template switching captured about one uniquely barcoded TCR beta cDNA molecule for every two T cells. The study measured age-related changes in TCR beta repertoire diversity using deep sequencing normalized with unique cDNA molecular identifiers. The donors were divided into four age groups: young (average around 17 years), middle-aged (approximately 39), aged (under 70) and long-lived (about 79). Donors of different ages were randomly distributed across sequencing lanes to avoid experimental bias. For two donors (one aged 18 to 30 and one aged 80 or older), the study analyzed two additional independent replicas of 1 million unique cDNA reads from the same blood draw.

Library preparation was by 5' RACE. Instrument on record: Illumina HiSeq 2500. A second 7 to 11 cycle PCR used a sample-barcoded 5' primer and a J-beta primer mix. Each TCR beta cDNA molecule received a unique molecular identifier from a template-switch 5' adaptor carrying 12 random nucleotides. Each sample yielded at least 3 million CDR3-containing paired-end reads. The Mint cDNA synthesis kit, primed by a TRBC-specific oligonucleotide, was used to synthesize first-strand cDNA from all RNA. All cDNA was treated with uracil-DNA glycosylase and then went through a first 18-cycle PCR with the universal primers M1SS and BC2_uni_R. On the study's bioinformatics: Each sample was normalized by randomly selecting 1 million high-quality reads, each carrying a distinct molecular identifier. Reads with shared molecular identifiers were discarded instead of being binned into consensus sequences. MiTCR, with a Q25 quality threshold and the strictest error-elimination algorithm, was used for CDR3 identification, clonotype clustering and error correction. A nonparametric unseen species model with Euler transformation was used to estimate lower-bound total TCR beta diversity. TCRdb trimmed the raw reads at Q25, called clones with MiXCR and kept productive beta chains. Merged by CDR3 protein, the rows form single entries marked with the most common genes and DNA. In this record, the V and J calls reflect TCRdb's handling and not the investigators' own analysis. This sample comprises just under 900,000 distinct CDR3 sequences, 25% to 35% of them detected only once. Jointly, the top ten make up 17% of the sample.

Systemically healthy Caucasian individuals from Russia, 35 to 50 in total and aged roughly 6 to 100 years, were included as donors. Ten milliliters of peripheral blood were drawn from each donor into EDTA-treated Vacutainer tubes. PBMCs were isolated by Ficoll-Paque density-gradient centrifugation, with at least 7 million obtained per sample. Trizol reagent was used to extract total RNA from the PBMCs, yielding at least 5.5 micrograms per sample. Naive CD45RAhigh/CD27high T cell percentages were measured by flow cytometry on a PBMC aliquot from every donor. This clonotype has a handful of counts. Which antigen it targets is not known. It has no much larger one-base neighbor in the sample; base qualities were not kept. General conclusions and limits of the study: Estimates of total diversity based on one million sequenced T cells were considered lower bounds and underestimates. Because the CMV infection status of the donors was unknown, age-related changes in expanded clonotypes may potentially have been confounded. Observed TCR beta diversity correlated strongly with the percentage of naive T cells measured by flow cytometry. The long-lived group showed more naive CD4+ T cells, fewer expanded clones and increased TCR diversity than the aged group, suggesting age selection. Observed TCR beta diversity per million T cells fell roughly linearly with age, and a significant reduction was already apparent by age roughly 40. Since profiling was done on bulk unsorted PBMCs, naive and antigen-experienced compartments could not be conclusively compared.

The CDR3 numbers 15 residues from cysteine through phenylalanine. The retained sequence is limited to the CDR3, 45 bases, with the frame set at the first base. Trimming costs V 2 bases and J 0 bases, and their ends lie 8 bases apart. The CDR1 and CDR2 encoded by the germline V gene are SGHTS and YDEGEE. The rearrangement joined TRBV5-8 to TRBJ1-4; no confident D gene assignment can be made. The sequence came from a woman of 80 years or more in good health. Sequencing input: blood. Here is the DNA: TGTGCCAGCAGCTTTAGCCGAGCAACTAATGAAAAACTGTTTTTT. This yields the protein CASSFSRATNEKLFF.